What follows are 5 T cell receptor beta chains derived from one specimen sequenced in a study of glioma-infiltrating T cells. Amplification of TCR alpha and beta CDR3 regions from RNA used iRepertoire nested multiplex PCR. TCRdb re-called the multiplex PCR reads through MiXCR, storing one row per CDR3 protein. The profile shows around 93,000 distinct CDR3 sequences, roughly 37% of them singletons. Sequencing input: glioma tissue, nonneoplastic brain tissue, or PBMCs (not recorded which). Receptors originate from a human donor with low-grade glioma or glioblastoma, undergoing nonglioma brain surgery, or in good health (not recorded which).

This clonotype was observed at least ten times. J is TRBJ2-1 and V is TRBV5-6, with TRBD2 matching 8 bases. The CDR3 spans 15 residues. CDR1 is SGHDT and CDR2 is YYEEEE in the germline V gene. After removal of 2 bases from V and 6 bases from J, the junction contained 7 bases not matched to a gene. The DNA of the CDR3 is TGTGCCAGCAGCTTAGCGGGAGCCCCAACCAATGAGCAGTTCTTC. Translated, it gives CASSLAGAPTNEQFF.

V and J are TRBV20-1 and TRBJ2-7; D may be TRBD2 (5 bases). This CDR3 contains 12 residues. From germline, CDR1 is DFQATT and CDR2 SNEGSKA (reference sequence). The V and J ends lost 5 bases and 0 bases respectively, with 8 bases between them. CDR3 sequence: CSALRDSYEQYF. The CDR3 nucleotides read TGCAGTGCTCTCCGGGACTCCTACGAGCAGTACTTC.

This clonotype has a count of ten or more. The gene calls are TRBV28 and TRBJ2-1, with D uncertain. V gave up 2 bases and J gave up 5 bases, with 10 bases separating them. The CDR3 is 14 amino acids. The germline V gene encodes CDR1 MDHEN and CDR2 SYDVKM. The DNA for the CDR3 is TGTGCCAGCAGTTTAACCCCTAGGCACAATGAGCAGTTCTTC. Protein sequence: CASSLTPRHNEQFF. The entire variable domain, with the rest obtained from reference TRBV28 and TRBJ2-1, is as follows: DVKVTQSSRYLVKRTGEKVFLECVQDMDHENMFWYRQDPGLGLRLIYFSYDVKMKEKGDIPEGYSVSREKKERFSLILESASTNQTSMYLCASSLTPRHNEQFFGPGTRLTVL.

To note about this clonotype: Possible read error: a much larger clone is one base away. The CDR3: CASSTRWGDEQFF. The DNA of the CDR3 is TGTGCCAGCTCAACGCGGTGGGGTGATGAGCAGTTCTTC. V and J are TRBV18 and TRBJ2-1; D gene unclear. Trimming pared 5 bases from V and 8 bases from J, leaving 13 bases between. The CDR3 has 13 amino acids. Per germline, CDR1 KGHSH and CDR2 LQKENI.

The sample holds many counts of this clonotype. The chain combines TRBV12-3 or TRBV12-4 with TRBJ2-2; D may correspond to TRBD1 or TRBD2 (5 bases each). CDR3 length: 15 amino acids. Deletions cut 5 bases from V and 2 bases from J, with 12 bases between. CDR3 sequence: CASSPGTQNTGELFF. CDR3 coding DNA: TGTGCCAGCAGTCCCGGGACCCAAAACACCGGGGAGCTGTTTTTT.